Below are 17 T cell receptor beta chains sequenced from a single sample in a study of blood T cell repertoires in COVID-19. Data came from immunoSEQ multiplex PCR; TCRdb stores just in-frame clones and leaves some out. Of 200,000 to 250,000 clones detected, less than 85% appear once; the ten largest clones hold about 17%. The material sequenced was PBMCs or T cells enriched from blood (not recorded which). These receptors all come from a man aged 35-49 years who had recovered from COVID-19.

The rearrangement links TRBV27 to TRBJ1-5, with unresolved D. V lost 4 bases and J 9 bases, leaving 13 bases between the germline ends. CDR1 and CDR2 from the germline V gene are MNHEY and SMNVEV (reference sequence). This CDR3 spans 13 amino acids. The CDR3 DNA reads TGTGCCAGCAGTTACAGTAGTCTTTGGCCCCAGCATTTT. It specifies CASSYSSLWPQHF.

J is TRBJ2-1 and V is TRBV5-1; a weak D match, TRBD2 (6 bases). Germline V gene lookup returns CDR1 SGHRS and CDR2 YFSETQ. V lost 0 bases to trimming and J lost 1 base, with 8 bases between them. The CDR3 covers 15 residues. The CDR3: CASSLELASYNEQFF. DNA for the CDR3: TGCGCCAGCAGCTTGGAACTAGCATCCTACAATGAGCAGTTCTTC.

CDR3 bases: TGTGCCAGCAGTGGACAGAACTATGGCTACACCTTC. Translated: CASSGQNYGYTF. The gene calls are TRBV2 and TRBJ1-2; possible D gene TRBD1, 5 bases. Between the trimmed V and J ends, which lost 4 bases and 2 bases, there was a span of 5 bases. Germline lookup yields CDR1 SNHLY and CDR2 FYNNEI. CDR3 length: 12 residues.

This chain uses TRBV5-1 with TRBJ2-4, with 8 bases fitting TRBD1. The CDR3 extends over 14 amino acids. With V trimmed by 4 bases and J by 4 bases, 4 bases remained unmatched. CDR1 is SGHRS, CDR2 YFSETQ, per germline. CDR3 amino acids: CASSRTGSKNIQYF. CDR3 DNA: TGCGCCAGCAGCCGGACAGGGTCAAAAAACATTCAGTACTTC.

This chain joins TRBV6-6 and TRBJ2-2, with 8 positions matching TRBD2. V shed 4 bases and J 4 bases; nucleotides not matched to a gene: 8. CDR1 MNHNY and CDR2 SVGAGI come from the germline V gene (reference sequence). This CDR3 region has 16 residues. The CDR3 region is CASSSTGTRGTGELFF. CDR3 DNA: TGTGCCAGCAGTTCGACCGGGACTAGGGGCACCGGGGAGCTGTTTTTT.

This sequence joins TRBV24-1 and TRBJ2-7, with TRBD2 matching over 7 bases. V trimming: 4 bases; J trimming: 3 bases; junction bases outside the gene matches: 11. The CDR3 totals 16 residues. Germline loops: CDR1 KGHDR, CDR2 SFDVKD. CDR3 in DNA: TGTGCCACCAGTGACCCCCAGGGAGGGTTGGGCTACGAGCAGTACTTC. As protein: CATSDPQGGLGYEQYF.

The rearrangement joins TRBV6-9 to TRBJ1-5; D is unclear. CDR1 and CDR2 (germline): MNHGY, SVAAGI. The CDR3 contains 8 residues. The V gene lost 8 bases and the J gene lost 10 bases, with 3 bases spanning the gap. This CDR3 reads CASPPQHF. The DNA for the CDR3 is TGTGCCAGCCCTCCCCAGCATTTT.

Only a few counts were recorded for this clone. The chain joins TRBV25-1 to TRBJ1-5; 10 bases line up with TRBD1. This CDR3 is 16 amino acids long. Germline V gene data show CDR1 as MGHDK and CDR2 as SYGVNS. After removal of 8 bases from V and 2 bases from J, the junction contained 9 bases not matched to a gene. This CDR3 reads CASEETGGFGNQPQHF. In nucleotides, the CDR3 is TGTGCCAGCGAAGAGACAGGGGGCTTCGGCAATCAGCCCCAGCATTTT.

The V gene is TRBV3-1 (or the pseudogene TRBV3-2), the J gene TRBJ2-3; the match to TRBD2 covers 13 bases. Per germline, CDR1 LGHDT and CDR2 YNNKEL (reference sequence). The ends lost 4 bases at V and 0 bases at J; junction bases unmatched: 7. The CDR3 length is 18 residues. CDR3 coding DNA: TGTGCCAGCAGCCCCTCCCGGACTAGCGGGGGTAGCACAGATACGCAGTATTTT. Translating gives CASSPSRTSGGSTDTQYF.

In this sample, this clone turned up once. The rearrangement links TRBV4-2 to TRBJ2-1; the match to TRBD2 covers 13 bases. The J segment lost 5 bases and the V segment lost 1 base, leaving 2 bases of the junction unmatched. Germline V CDR1 and CDR2: LGHNA, YNFKEQ. The CDR3 length is 16 residues. CDR3 in amino acids: CASSQGLAGGNNEQFF. The CDR3 coding sequence is TGTGCCAGCAGCCAAGGACTAGCGGGAGGCAACAATGAGCAGTTCTTC.

The rearrangement uses TRBV4-1 and TRBJ2-1, with 11 bases that match TRBD2. Germline V lookup: CDR1 MGHRA, CDR2 YSYEKL. The CDR3 runs 16 residues. The J segment lost 7 bases and the V segment lost 1 base, leaving 6 bases of the junction unmatched. The CDR3 reads CASSQVAGGPLNEQFF. The CDR3 coding sequence is TGCGCCAGCAGCCAAGTAGCGGGAGGGCCGTTAAATGAGCAGTTCTTC.

The chain employs TRBV6-5 and TRBJ1-2; D is unresolved. V was clipped by 5 bases and J by 8 bases, with 18 bases between them. There are 14 residues in the CDR3. The V gene's germline CDR1 is MNHEY and CDR2 SVGAGI. The CDR3 coding sequence is TGTGCCAGCAGTCCATCCAGGACCGGAGGAGGCTACACCTTC. It is translated as CASSPSRTGGGYTF.

This chain uses TRBV13 with TRBJ2-3, with D possibly being TRBD2 (5 bases). The CDR3 length is 12 residues. In germline, CDR1 is PRHDT, CDR2 FYEKMQ (reference sequence). Trimming cost V 5 bases and J 6 bases, with 9 bases left between them. The CDR3 here is CASSPGLDTQYF. CDR3 nucleotides: TGTGCCAGCAGCCCTGGACTGGATACGCAGTATTTT.

The V gene is TRBV9, the J gene TRBJ2-1, with 13 bases lining up with TRBD2. Germline assignment: CDR1 SGDLS and CDR2 YYNGEE. The CDR3 covers 16 residues. The trim removed 4 bases at V and 8 bases at J, leaving 9 bases unmatched. The CDR3 DNA sequence: TGTGCCAGCAGCCCCGAAACTAGCGGGAGGGGGGATGAGCAGTTCTTC. It encodes CASSPETSGRGDEQFF. Complete variable domain (other parts from reference TRBV9 and TRBJ2-1): DSGVTQTPKHLITATGQRVTLRCSPRSGDLSVYWYQQSLDQGLQFLIQYYNGEERAKGNILERFSAQQFPDLHSELNLSSLELGDSALYFCASSPETSGRGDEQFFGPGTRLTVL.

The gene calls are TRBV18 and TRBJ1-4; D remains ambiguous. Germline V gene data show CDR1 as KGHSH and CDR2 as LQKENI. Deletions cut 2 bases from V and 5 bases from J, with 9 bases between. This CDR3 has 14 amino acids. This chain's CDR3 is CASSPTGKNEKLFF. CDR3 nucleotides: TGTGCCAGCTCACCAACGGGGAAGAATGAAAAACTGTTTTTT.

The chain joins TRBV27 to TRBJ2-7, with D possibly TRBD2 on 6 matching bases. V shed 7 bases and J shed 2 bases, with 18 bases lying between them. This CDR3 is 15 amino acids long. Germline CDR1 reads MNHEY; CDR2 reads SMNVEV (reference sequence). CDR3 region: CASTPAGGSAYEQYF. CDR3 in DNA: TGTGCCAGCACTCCTGCCGGGGGTAGCGCCTACGAGCAGTACTTC.

This clone was detected only a few times. The rearrangement links TRBV27 to TRBJ1-6, with no clear D. This CDR3 is 11 amino acids long. Germline CDR1 is MNHEY and CDR2 is SMNVEV (reference sequence). V was pared by 11 bases and J by 8 bases, with 10 bases between. CDR3 region: CASGFDSPLHF. The CDR3, as DNA: TGTGCCTCGGGGTTTGATTCACCCCTCCACTTT.